The 27 T cell receptor beta chains listed next were all sequenced from one sample in a study of regulatory T cells in long-lasting Graves disease. Sequencing libraries for TCR beta were prepared with iRepertoire HTBI primers and Arm-PCR of CDR3 regions. TCRdb independently ran MiXCR on the multiplex PCR reads; one entry per CDR3 protein. The sample comprises about 430,000 distinct CDR3 sequences, around 16% of which are singletons, and about 8.3% rests with the top ten. Indicated time point: newly diagnosed GD, antithyroid drugs for less than 3 months. Isolated PBMC RNA provided the starting material for the TCR library. These same data were also listed under a study on T cells in Graves' hyperthyroidism and ophthalmopathy.

Source: peripheral blood mononuclear cells (PBMCs), taken at new diagnosis, from a patient treated with antithyroid drugs. The receptors here all came from a woman between 40 and 50 years old with Graves disease.

This clonotype was found many times. The rearrangement uses TRBV9 and TRBJ2-1, with D maybe TRBD2 (5 bases). CDR1 is SGDLS, CDR2 YYNGEE, per germline. V lost 3 bases, J lost 7 bases, and 23 bases lay in between. This CDR3 has 17 residues. CDR3 in amino acids: CASSAIPVRDWENEQFF. For the CDR3, the DNA is TGTGCCAGCAGCGCGATCCCCGTGAGGGATTGGGAAAATGAGCAGTTCTTC.

In its sample, this clonotype was seen many times. This rearrangement joins TRBV12-5 to TRBJ2-1; TRBD2 agrees at 8 bases. The CDR3 is 15 residues long. Germline values: CDR1 LGHNT, CDR2 FRNRAP. V was pared by 7 bases and J by 0 bases, with 5 bases of the junction left unmatched. Here the CDR3 DNA reads TGTGCTAGTGCCGGGAGGGAGACCTCCTACAATGAGCAGTTCTTC. This sequence encodes CASAGRETSYNEQFF.

In this sample, this clonotype turned up many times. This chain uses TRBV2 with TRBJ1-2; a weak D match, TRBD1 (6 bases). The CDR3 covers 15 residues. Germline CDR1 and CDR2: SNHLY and FYNNEI. Trimming took 2 bases from V and 5 from J, leaving 15 bases between them. For the CDR3, the DNA is TGTGCCAGCAGTGAACTTACAGGGCTGACGTATGGCTACACCTTC. This translates into CASSELTGLTYGYTF.

The rearrangement joins TRBV7-9 to TRBJ2-7; 16 bases agree with TRBD2. The trim removed 2 bases at V and 2 bases at J, leaving 15 bases unmatched. Germline CDR1 reads SEHNR; CDR2 reads FQNEAQ (reference sequence). The CDR3 spans 21 residues. DNA for the CDR3: TGTGCCAGCAGCTTAAAACCACAGACAGGGACTAGCGGGAGGGCCCCCTACGAGCAGTACTTC. This translates into CASSLKPQTGTSGRAPYEQYF.

This clonotype was seen many times. The chain has TRBV20-1 and TRBJ2-7; D remains ambiguous. Trimming pared 6 bases from V and 0 bases from J, leaving 12 bases between. CDR3 length: 13 residues. Germline V gives CDR1 DFQATT, CDR2 SNEGSKA (reference sequence). The CDR3 coding sequence is TGCAGTGCCCTGGACGGGTTCTCCTACGAGCAGTACTTC. Translating gives CSALDGFSYEQYF.

This clonotype has at least ten counts. The J gene is TRBJ2-1, the V gene TRBV7-9; 10 bases align to TRBD2. Germline trimming cut 1 base from V and 8 bases from J; bases unmatched to any gene: 5. The CDR3 has 15 residues. The germline V gene has CDR1 SEHNR and CDR2 FQNEAQ (reference sequence). The CDR3 protein is CASSLVLAGAHEQFF. In DNA form, the CDR3 reads TGTGCCAGCAGCTTAGTGCTAGCGGGAGCCCATGAGCAGTTCTTC.

On this clonotype itself: A far larger clone differs by one base, so this is likely a read error. The chain combines TRBV27 with TRBJ2-1; 10 positions agree with TRBD2. CDR3 size: 17 residues. CDR1 and CDR2 (germline): MNHEY, SMNVEV (reference sequence). Losses at the gene ends were 5 bases for V and 7 bases for J; bases not matched to a gene: 14. The chain's CDR3 is CASSDRSGRASFNEQFF. The CDR3 DNA reads as TGTGCCAGCAGTGATAGAAGCGGGAGGGCCAGTTTTAATGAGCAGTTCTTC.

This clonotype was seen a handful of times. The chain employs TRBV20-1 and TRBJ1-4; the D gene is possibly TRBD1 (5 bases). CDR3 length equals 16 residues. Germline-derived CDR1 and CDR2 are DFQATT and SNEGSKA (reference sequence). Trimming removed 0 bases from V and 0 bases from J, with 11 bases in between. The DNA for the CDR3 is TGCAGTGCTAGAGATCAGGGCGGCGCAACTAATGAAAAACTGTTTTTT. Protein sequence: CSARDQGGATNEKLFF.

This clonotype was counted between two and nine times. The gene calls are TRBV11-3 and TRBJ2-5; 8 nucleotides line up with TRBD1. Germline V gene sequence: CDR1 SGHNT, CDR2 YENEEA. The CDR3 is made up of 17 amino acids. The J segment lost 7 bases and the V segment lost 5 bases, leaving 18 bases of the junction unmatched. In DNA, the CDR3 is TGTGCCAGCAGCCCTAGGTCGCAGGGGGCGGGCGGTGGGACCCAGTACTTC. This codes for CASSPRSQGAGGGTQYF.

V usage is TRBV9 and J usage is TRBJ2-7; D is uncertain. The CDR3 runs 14 residues. Germline CDR1 reads SGDLS; CDR2 reads YYNGEE. V shed 0 bases and J shed 2 bases, with 9 bases lying between them. CDR3 in amino acids: CASSVGPETYEQYF. The CDR3 DNA reads TGTGCCAGCAGCGTAGGGCCCGAAACCTACGAGCAGTACTTC.

This clonotype was counted ten times or more. CDR3 nucleotide sequence: TGTGCCAGCAGTCCCCGGAGGACTGAAGACTACGAGCAGTACTTC. It yields the protein CASSPRRTEDYEQYF. The rearrangement links TRBV6-1 to TRBJ2-7; weak D call: TRBD2 (5 bases). Per germline, CDR1 MNHNS and CDR2 SASEGT. There are 15 residues in the CDR3. With 5 bases removed from V and 3 bases from J, the gap between germline ends came to 17 bases.

The chain is built from TRBV18 and TRBJ2-1, with D possibly being TRBD2 (6 bases). The CDR3 is 15 residues long. CDR1 is KGHSH and CDR2 is LQKENI in the germline V gene. V was cut by 7 bases and J by 2 bases, with 15 bases left in between. The CDR3 DNA reads as TGTGCCAGCTTCCCTCGGGGGTGGGCCTACAATGAGCAGTTCTTC. Translating gives CASFPRGWAYNEQFF.

There are many counts of this clonotype. The rearrangement links TRBV19 to TRBJ2-2; D tentatively fits TRBD1 or TRBD2 (5 bases each). The CDR3 loop spans 14 amino acids. Trimming took 7 bases from V and 3 from J, leaving 12 bases between them. Germline V gives CDR1 LNHDA, CDR2 SQIVND (reference sequence). The CDR3, as DNA: TGTGCCAGTAACGCCGGGACGGACACCGGGGAGCTGTTTTTT. Translating gives CASNAGTDTGELFF.

This clonotype was seen many times. V usage is TRBV11-3 and J usage is TRBJ1-2, with 10 bases lining up with TRBD1. This CDR3 comprises 16 residues. Germline V gene sequence: CDR1 SGHNT, CDR2 YENEEA. V shed 8 bases and J 5 bases; nucleotides not matched to a gene: 14. The CDR3 protein is CASGHRTGTGVYGYTF. CDR3 nucleotides: TGTGCCAGCGGGCACCGAACCGGGACAGGGGTGTATGGCTACACCTTC.

This clonotype occurred many times. This chain joins TRBV27 and TRBJ2-1; 10 positions agree with TRBD1. The CDR3 is made up of 16 amino acids. Germline trimming cut 4 bases from V and 6 bases from J; bases unmatched to any gene: 9. Germline V gene sequence: CDR1 MNHEY, CDR2 SMNVEV (reference sequence). CDR3 coding DNA: TGTGCCAGCAGTTCAGCCGGGACAGGGGCTGGCAATGAGCAGTTCTTC. This gives the protein CASSSAGTGAGNEQFF.

This clonotype was found a few times. The chain couples TRBV5-1 to TRBJ2-6; D might be TRBD1 or TRBD2, each matching 5 bases. The germline V gene encodes CDR1 SGHRS and CDR2 YFSETQ. Between the trimmed V and J ends, which lost 0 bases and 2 bases, there was a span of 6 bases. The CDR3 totals 15 residues. CDR3 sequence reads: CASSLEGPGANVLTF. The CDR3 nucleotides read TGCGCCAGCAGCTTGGAGGGACCTGGGGCCAACGTCCTGACTTTC.

Ten or more counts support this clonotype. Sequence at one end of the junction differs from germline and may be a read error. The chain employs TRBV5-1 and TRBJ2-7; D call uncertain. The CDR3 has 13 residues. Germline loops: CDR1 SGHRS, CDR2 YFSETQ. The CDR3 nucleotides read TGTGCCAGCAGCTCCGAGACCGGGTACGAGCAGTACTTC. It translates to CASSSETGYEQYF. The full variable domain, rest sourced from reference TRBV5-1 and TRBJ2-7, is KAGVTQTPRYLIKTRGQQVTLSCSPISGHRSVSWYQQTPGQGLQFLFEYFSETQRNKGNFPGRFSGRQFSNSRSEMNVSTLELGDSALYLCASSSETGYEQYFGPGTRLTVT.

This chain connects TRBV10-3 to TRBJ2-3; D is undetermined. There are 15 residues in the CDR3. Germline CDR1 reads ENHRY; CDR2 reads SYGVKD. Trimming took off 2 bases at V and 0 bases at J, with 9 bases between the two ends. In DNA, the CDR3 is TGTGCCATCAGTGAGGCAGTATCTAGCACAGATACGCAGTATTTT. This translates into CAISEAVSSTDTQYF.

The sample holds many counts of this clonotype. The V and J genes are TRBV28 and TRBJ2-5, with TRBD1 identical over 10 bases. Germline-derived CDR1 and CDR2 are MDHEN and SYDVKM. The CDR3 spans 15 residues. The ends lost 4 bases at V and 4 bases at J; junction bases unmatched: 6. CDR3 sequence (DNA): TGTGCCAGCAGTTCCCCTGGACAGGGGGGAGAGACCCAGTACTTC. Translating gives CASSSPGQGGETQYF. Full variable domain (outside the CDR3, taken from reference TRBV28 and TRBJ2-5): DVKVTQSSRYLVKRTGEKVFLECVQDMDHENMFWYRQDPGLGLRLIYFSYDVKMKEKGDIPEGYSVSREKKERFSLILESASTNQTSMYLCASSSPGQGGETQYFGPGTRLLVL.

This chain uses TRBV25-1 with TRBJ2-7; D is unclear. V was trimmed by 2 bases and J by 7 bases, leaving 9 bases between them. The V gene's germline CDR1 is MGHDK and CDR2 SYGVNS. The CDR3 has 12 amino acids. For the CDR3, the DNA is TGTGCCAGCAGTGAAAGCCATGGGGAGCAGTACTTC. Translating it yields CASSESHGEQYF.

This clonotype was seen at least ten times. The chain carries TRBV10-3 and TRBJ2-2; 14 bases agree with TRBD2. With 5 bases clipped from V and 7 bases from J, the junction kept 12 bases outside the gene matches. Germline values: CDR1 ENHRY, CDR2 SYGVKD. The CDR3 loop spans 18 amino acids. CDR3 sequence reads: CAISQAGTSGSKIGELFF. In nucleotides, the CDR3 is TGTGCCATCAGTCAAGCCGGGACTAGCGGGAGTAAAATCGGGGAGCTGTTTTTT.

A few counts support this clonotype. The chain uses TRBV5-1 and TRBJ1-5, with 7 bases aligning to TRBD1. Germline CDR1 and CDR2: SGHRS and YFSETQ. The CDR3 runs 15 residues. Trimming cost V 4 bases and J 3 bases; bases outside gene matches: 7. The CDR3 region is CASSPEGTDNQPQHF. For the CDR3, the DNA is TGCGCCAGCAGCCCGGAGGGGACAGACAATCAGCCCCAGCATTTT.

The chain combines TRBV29-1 with TRBJ1-1, with D perhaps matching TRBD1 (5 bases). Per the germline V gene, CDR1 is SQVTM and CDR2 is ANQGSEA. CDR3 size: 11 residues. CDR3 residues: CRTVGVAEAFF. For the CDR3, the DNA is TGCAGAACGGTAGGGGTGGCTGAAGCTTTCTTT.

The chain links TRBV28 to TRBJ2-1; 7 positions agree with TRBD1. This CDR3 region has 16 residues. CDR1 is MDHEN and CDR2 is SYDVKM in the germline V gene. V lost 6 bases to trimming and J lost 7 bases; unmatched junction nucleotides: 15. The CDR3 DNA is TGTGCCAGCAGCCCCAGGGGGTCTCCCCGTGGGAATGAGCAGTTCTTC. This gives the protein CASSPRGSPRGNEQFF. Complete variable domain (other parts from reference TRBV28 and TRBJ2-1): DVKVTQSSRYLVKRTGEKVFLECVQDMDHENMFWYRQDPGLGLRLIYFSYDVKMKEKGDIPEGYSVSREKKERFSLILESASTNQTSMYLCASSPRGSPRGNEQFFGPGTRLTVL.

This clonotype was found a few times. The rearrangement uses TRBV25-1 and TRBJ1-1, with 8 bases aligning to TRBD1. The germline V gene encodes CDR1 MGHDK and CDR2 SYGVNS. The CDR3 spans 16 residues. With 4 bases clipped from V and 0 bases from J, the junction kept 7 bases outside the gene matches. CDR3 coding DNA: TGTGCCAGCAGTGGGGCAGGGACAGGTTTGAACACTGAAGCTTTCTTT. This encodes CASSGAGTGLNTEAFF.

This clonotype was seen many times. The chain has TRBV4-1 and TRBJ1-1, with 8 bases that match TRBD1. The CDR3 sequence is 15 residues long. Germline assignment: CDR1 MGHRA and CDR2 YSYEKL. V lost 4 bases and J lost 5; bases outside the gene matches: 9. For the CDR3, the DNA is TGCGCCAGCAGCCCTTCGCAGGGGGCCTTTACTGAAGCTTTCTTT. It translates to CASSPSQGAFTEAFF.

This clonotype has at least ten counts. The J gene is TRBJ1-2, the V gene TRBV27; TRBD1 might be the D (6 bases). V shed 4 bases and J shed 0 bases, with 18 bases lying between them. CDR1 and CDR2 (germline): MNHEY, SMNVEV (reference sequence). The CDR3 has 17 residues. CDR3 bases: TGTGCCAGCAGTTCCTTCCCGGTTAGGGGGTCTAACTATGGCTACACCTTC. Protein sequence: CASSSFPVRGSNYGYTF.